This T cell receptor beta chain was recovered during a study of T cells in Graves' hyperthyroidism and ophthalmopathy. Regarding the study as a whole: Blood also carried most thyroid clonotypes expanded above 0.001.

The investigators amplified TCR beta CDR3 regions from RNA transcripts. Using the HTBI primer set, a first-round RT-PCR was run on the TCR CDR3. TCRdb reprocessed the multiplex PCR reads via MiXCR and lists one record per CDR3 protein. Among about 600,000 distinct CDR3 sequences, over 12% were seen once, and the ten largest hold 7% to 9%. The germline V and J ends were trimmed by 5 bases and 8 bases, with 15 bases remaining between them. The CDR3 is 14 amino acids. CDR1 is SEHNR and CDR2 is FQNEAQ in the germline V gene (reference sequence). This clonotype has ten or more counts. The antigen is unknown.

The J gene is TRBJ1-4, the V gene TRBV7-9; possibly TRBD1 for D (5 bases). The clonotype comes from a young woman with Graves' ophthalmopathy. The source material was blood. This CDR3 reads CASSLRLEGEKLFF. The CDR3 DNA sequence: TGTGCCAGCAGCCTCAGACTGGAGGGGGAAAAACTGTTTTTT.